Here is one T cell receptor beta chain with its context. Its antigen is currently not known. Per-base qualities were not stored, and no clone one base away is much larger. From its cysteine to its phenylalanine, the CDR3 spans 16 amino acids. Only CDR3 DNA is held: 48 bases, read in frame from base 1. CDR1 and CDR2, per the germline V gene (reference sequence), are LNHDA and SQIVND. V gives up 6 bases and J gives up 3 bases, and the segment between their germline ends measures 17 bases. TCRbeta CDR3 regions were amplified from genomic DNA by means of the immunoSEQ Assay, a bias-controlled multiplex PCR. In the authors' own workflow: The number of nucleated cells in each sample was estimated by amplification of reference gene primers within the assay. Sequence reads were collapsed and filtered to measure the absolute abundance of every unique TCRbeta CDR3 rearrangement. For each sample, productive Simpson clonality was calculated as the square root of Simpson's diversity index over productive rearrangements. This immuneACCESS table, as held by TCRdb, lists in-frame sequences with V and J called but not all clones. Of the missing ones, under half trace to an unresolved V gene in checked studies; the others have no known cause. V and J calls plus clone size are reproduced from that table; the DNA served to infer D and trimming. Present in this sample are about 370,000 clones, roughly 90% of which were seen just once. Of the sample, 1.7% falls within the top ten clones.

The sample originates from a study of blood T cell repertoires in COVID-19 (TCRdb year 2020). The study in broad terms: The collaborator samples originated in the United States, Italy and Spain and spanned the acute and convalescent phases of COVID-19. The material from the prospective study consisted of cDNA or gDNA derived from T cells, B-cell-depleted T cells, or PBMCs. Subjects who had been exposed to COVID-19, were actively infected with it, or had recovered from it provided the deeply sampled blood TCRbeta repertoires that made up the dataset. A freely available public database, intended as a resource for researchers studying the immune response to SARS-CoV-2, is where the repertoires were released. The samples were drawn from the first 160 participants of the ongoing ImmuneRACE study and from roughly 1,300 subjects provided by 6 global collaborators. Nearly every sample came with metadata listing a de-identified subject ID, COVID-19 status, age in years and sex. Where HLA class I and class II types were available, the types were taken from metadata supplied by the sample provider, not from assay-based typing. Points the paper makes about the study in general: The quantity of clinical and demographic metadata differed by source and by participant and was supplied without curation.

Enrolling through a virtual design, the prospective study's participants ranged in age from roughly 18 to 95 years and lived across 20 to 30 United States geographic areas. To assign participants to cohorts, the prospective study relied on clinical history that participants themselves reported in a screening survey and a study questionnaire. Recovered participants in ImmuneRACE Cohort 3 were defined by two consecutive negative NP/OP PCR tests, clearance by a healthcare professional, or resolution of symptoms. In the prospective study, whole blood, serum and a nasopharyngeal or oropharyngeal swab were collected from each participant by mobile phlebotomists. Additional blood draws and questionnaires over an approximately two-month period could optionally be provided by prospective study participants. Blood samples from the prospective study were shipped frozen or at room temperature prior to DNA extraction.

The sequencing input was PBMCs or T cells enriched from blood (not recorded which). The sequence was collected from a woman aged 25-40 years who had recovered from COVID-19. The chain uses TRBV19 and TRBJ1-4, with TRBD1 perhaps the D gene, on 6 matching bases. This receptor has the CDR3 CASSTGLGSANEKLFF. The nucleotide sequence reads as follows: TGTGCCAGTAGCACAGGGCTGGGATCGGCTAATGAAAAACTGTTTTTT.